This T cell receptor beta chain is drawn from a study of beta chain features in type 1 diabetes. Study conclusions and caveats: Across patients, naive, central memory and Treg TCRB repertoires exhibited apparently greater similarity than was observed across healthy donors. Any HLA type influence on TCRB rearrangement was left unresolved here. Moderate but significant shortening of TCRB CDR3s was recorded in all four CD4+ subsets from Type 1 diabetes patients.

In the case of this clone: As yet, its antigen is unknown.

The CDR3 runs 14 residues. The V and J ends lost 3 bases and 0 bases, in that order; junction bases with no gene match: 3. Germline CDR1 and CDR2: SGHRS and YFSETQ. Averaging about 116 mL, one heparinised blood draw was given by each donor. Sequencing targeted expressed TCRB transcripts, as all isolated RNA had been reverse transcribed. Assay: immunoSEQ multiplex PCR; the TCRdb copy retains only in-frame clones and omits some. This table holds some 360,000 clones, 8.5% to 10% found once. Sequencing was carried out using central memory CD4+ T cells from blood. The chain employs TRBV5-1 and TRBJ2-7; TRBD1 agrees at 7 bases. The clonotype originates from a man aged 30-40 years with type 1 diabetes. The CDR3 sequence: CASSSRQGSYEQYF. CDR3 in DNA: TGCGCCAGCAGCTCCAGACAGGGCTCCTACGAGCAGTACTTC.